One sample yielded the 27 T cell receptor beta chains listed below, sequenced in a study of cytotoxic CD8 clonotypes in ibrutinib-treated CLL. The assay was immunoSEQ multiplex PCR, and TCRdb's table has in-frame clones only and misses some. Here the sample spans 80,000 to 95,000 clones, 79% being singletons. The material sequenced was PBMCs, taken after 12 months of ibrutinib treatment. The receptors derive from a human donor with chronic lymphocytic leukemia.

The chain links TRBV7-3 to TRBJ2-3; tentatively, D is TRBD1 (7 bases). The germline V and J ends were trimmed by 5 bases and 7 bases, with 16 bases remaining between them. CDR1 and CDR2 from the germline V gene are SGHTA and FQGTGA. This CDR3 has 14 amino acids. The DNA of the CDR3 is TGTGCCAGCAGCCCCTCAGGGGGGTCGAATACGCAGTATTTT. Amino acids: CASSPSGGSNTQYF. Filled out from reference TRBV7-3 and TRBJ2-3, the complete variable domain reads GAGVSQTPSNKVTEKGKYVELRCDPISGHTALYWYRQSLGQGPEFLIYFQGTGAADDSGLPNDRFFAVRPEGSVSTLKIQRTERGDSAVYLCASSPSGGSNTQYFGPGTRLTVL.

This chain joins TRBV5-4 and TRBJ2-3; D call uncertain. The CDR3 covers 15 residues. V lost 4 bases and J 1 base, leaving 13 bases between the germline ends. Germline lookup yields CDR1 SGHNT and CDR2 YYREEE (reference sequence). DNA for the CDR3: TGTGCCAGCAGCCCACAACTACCCGGCACAGATACGCAGTATTTT. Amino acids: CASSPQLPGTDTQYF.

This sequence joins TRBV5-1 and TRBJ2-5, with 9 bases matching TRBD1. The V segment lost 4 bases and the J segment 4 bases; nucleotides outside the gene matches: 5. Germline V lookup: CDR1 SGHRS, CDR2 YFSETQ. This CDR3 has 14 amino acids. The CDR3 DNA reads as TGCGCCAGCAGCGGACAGGGGTGGGGAGAGACCCAGTACTTC. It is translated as CASSGQGWGETQYF.

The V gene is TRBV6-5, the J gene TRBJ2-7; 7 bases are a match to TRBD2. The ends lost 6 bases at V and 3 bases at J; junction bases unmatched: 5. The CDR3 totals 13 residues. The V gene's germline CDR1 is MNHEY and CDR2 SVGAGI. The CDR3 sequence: CASSWGGVYEQYF. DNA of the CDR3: TGTGCCAGCAGCTGGGGGGGGGTCTACGAGCAGTACTTC.

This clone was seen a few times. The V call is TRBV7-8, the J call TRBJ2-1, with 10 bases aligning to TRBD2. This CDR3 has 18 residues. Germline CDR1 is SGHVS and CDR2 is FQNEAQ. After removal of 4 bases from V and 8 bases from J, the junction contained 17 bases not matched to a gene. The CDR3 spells CASSSRRRSGRAQDEQFF. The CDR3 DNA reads TGTGCCAGCAGCTCCCGACGGAGGAGCGGGAGGGCCCAGGATGAGCAGTTCTTC.

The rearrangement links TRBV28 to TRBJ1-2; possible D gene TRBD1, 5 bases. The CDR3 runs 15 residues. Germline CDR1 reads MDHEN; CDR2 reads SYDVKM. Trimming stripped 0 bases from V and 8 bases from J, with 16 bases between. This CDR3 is CASSLWVPTRGGYTF. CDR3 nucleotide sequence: TGTGCCAGCAGTTTATGGGTCCCTACTAGGGGAGGCTACACCTTC.

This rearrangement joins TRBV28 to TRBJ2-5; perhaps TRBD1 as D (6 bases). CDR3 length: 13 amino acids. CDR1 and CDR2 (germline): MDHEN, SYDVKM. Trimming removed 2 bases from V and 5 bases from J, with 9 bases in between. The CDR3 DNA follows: TGTGCCAGCAGTTTAATGGGGGCCGAGACCCAGTACTTC. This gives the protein CASSLMGAETQYF.

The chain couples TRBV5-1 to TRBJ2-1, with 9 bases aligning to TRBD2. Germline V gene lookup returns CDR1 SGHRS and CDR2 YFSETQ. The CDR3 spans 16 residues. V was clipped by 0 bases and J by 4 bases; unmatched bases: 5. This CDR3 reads CASSLGSGSVYNEQFF. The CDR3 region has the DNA TGCGCCAGCAGCTTGGGTAGCGGGAGCGTATACAATGAGCAGTTCTTC.

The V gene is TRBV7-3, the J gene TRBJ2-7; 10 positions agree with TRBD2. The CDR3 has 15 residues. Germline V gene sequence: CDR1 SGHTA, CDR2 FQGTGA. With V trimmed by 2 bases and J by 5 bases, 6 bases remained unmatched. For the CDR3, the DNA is TGTGCCAGCAGCTTATCGGCTAGCGGGAGCCACGAGCAGTACTTC. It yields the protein CASSLSASGSHEQYF.

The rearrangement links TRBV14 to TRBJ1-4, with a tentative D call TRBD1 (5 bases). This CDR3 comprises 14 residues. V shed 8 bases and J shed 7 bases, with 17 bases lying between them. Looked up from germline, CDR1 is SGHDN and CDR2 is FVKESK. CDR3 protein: CASRLGGVGEKLFF. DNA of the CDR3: TGTGCCAGCCGGCTGGGGGGGGTTGGTGAAAAACTGTTTTTT.

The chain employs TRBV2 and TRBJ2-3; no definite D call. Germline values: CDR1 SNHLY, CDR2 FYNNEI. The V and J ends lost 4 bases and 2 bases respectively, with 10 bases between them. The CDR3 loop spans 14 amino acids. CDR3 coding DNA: TGTGCCAGCAGTGGGGGAATAAACACAGATACGCAGTATTTT. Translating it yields CASSGGINTDTQYF.

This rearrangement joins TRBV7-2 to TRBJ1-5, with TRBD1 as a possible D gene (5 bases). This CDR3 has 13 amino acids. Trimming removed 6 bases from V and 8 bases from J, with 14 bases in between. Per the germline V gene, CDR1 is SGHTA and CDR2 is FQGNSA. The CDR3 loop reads CASSRAGEEPQHF. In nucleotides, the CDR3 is TGTGCCAGCAGTAGGGCGGGGGAAGAGCCCCAGCATTTT.

The CDR3 bases are TGTGCCAGCAGCCGACAGGGCCATAGCACAGATACGCAGTATTTT. Its protein is CASSRQGHSTDTQYF. The chain couples TRBV7-9 to TRBJ2-3; the match to TRBD1 covers 7 bases. Germline CDR1 reads SEHNR; CDR2 reads FQNEAQ (reference sequence). The length of the CDR3 is 15 residues. V trimming: 5 bases; J trimming: 0 bases; junction bases outside the gene matches: 5.

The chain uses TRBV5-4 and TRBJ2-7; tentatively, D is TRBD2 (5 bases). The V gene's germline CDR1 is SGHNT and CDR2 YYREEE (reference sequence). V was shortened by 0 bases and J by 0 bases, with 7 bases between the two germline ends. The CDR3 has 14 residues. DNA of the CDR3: TGTGCCAGCAGCTTGGGAGGGCTCTCCTACGAGCAGTACTTC. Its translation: CASSLGGLSYEQYF.

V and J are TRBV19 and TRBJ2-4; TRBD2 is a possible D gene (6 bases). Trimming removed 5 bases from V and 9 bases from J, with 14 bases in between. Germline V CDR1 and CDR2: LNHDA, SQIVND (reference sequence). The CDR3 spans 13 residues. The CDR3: CASSVSRRGIQYF. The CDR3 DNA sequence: TGTGCCAGTAGTGTATCCCGGAGGGGCATTCAGTACTTC. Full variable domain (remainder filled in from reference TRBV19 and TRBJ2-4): DGGITQSPKYLFRKEGQNVTLSCEQNLNHDAMYWYRQDPGQGLRLIYYSQIVNDFQKGDIAEGYSVSREKKESFPLTVTSAQKNPTAFYLCASSVSRRGIQYFGAGTRLSVL.

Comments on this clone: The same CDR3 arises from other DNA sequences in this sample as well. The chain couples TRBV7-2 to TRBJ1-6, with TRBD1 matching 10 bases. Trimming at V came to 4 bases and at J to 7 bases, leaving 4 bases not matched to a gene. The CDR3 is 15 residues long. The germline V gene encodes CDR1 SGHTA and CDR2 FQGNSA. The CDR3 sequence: CASSSGQGDNSPLHF. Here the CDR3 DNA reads TGTGCCAGCAGCTCAGGACAGGGGGACAATTCACCCCTCCACTTT.

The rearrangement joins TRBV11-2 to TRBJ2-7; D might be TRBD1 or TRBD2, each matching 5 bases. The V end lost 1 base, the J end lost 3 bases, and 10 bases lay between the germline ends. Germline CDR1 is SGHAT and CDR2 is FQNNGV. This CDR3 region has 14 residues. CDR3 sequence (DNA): TGTGCCAGCAGCTTAGGGGGCCGGGACTACGAGCAGTACTTC. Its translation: CASSLGGRDYEQYF.

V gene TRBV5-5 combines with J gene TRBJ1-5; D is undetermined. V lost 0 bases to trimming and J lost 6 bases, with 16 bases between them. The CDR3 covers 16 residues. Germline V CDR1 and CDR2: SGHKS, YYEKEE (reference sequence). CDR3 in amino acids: CASSLGAGQQGQPQHF. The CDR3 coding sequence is TGTGCCAGCAGCTTGGGGGCCGGGCAGCAAGGTCAGCCCCAGCATTTT.

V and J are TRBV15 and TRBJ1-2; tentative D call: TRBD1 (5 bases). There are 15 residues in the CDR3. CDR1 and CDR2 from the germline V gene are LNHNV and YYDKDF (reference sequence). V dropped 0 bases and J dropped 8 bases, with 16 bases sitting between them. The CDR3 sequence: CATSREGVSRGGYTF. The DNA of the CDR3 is TGTGCCACCAGCAGAGAAGGGGTGAGCCGAGGAGGCTACACCTTC.

CDR3 sequence: CASSPPGIGGTKYF. In nucleotides, the CDR3 is TGTGCCAGCAGTCCCCCGGGGATCGGTGGGACCAAGTACTTC. The V gene is TRBV28, the J gene TRBJ2-7; D might be TRBD1 or TRBD2, each matching 5 bases. The CDR3 length is 14 residues. Germline-derived CDR1 and CDR2 are MDHEN and SYDVKM. Trimming removed 5 bases at V and 11 bases at J, with 22 bases between.

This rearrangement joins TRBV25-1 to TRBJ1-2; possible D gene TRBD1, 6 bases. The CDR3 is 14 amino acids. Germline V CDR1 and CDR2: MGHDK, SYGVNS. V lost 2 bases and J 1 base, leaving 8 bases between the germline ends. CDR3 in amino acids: CASSEGGHNYGYTF. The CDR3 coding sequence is TGTGCCAGCAGTGAAGGGGGGCATAACTATGGCTACACCTTC.

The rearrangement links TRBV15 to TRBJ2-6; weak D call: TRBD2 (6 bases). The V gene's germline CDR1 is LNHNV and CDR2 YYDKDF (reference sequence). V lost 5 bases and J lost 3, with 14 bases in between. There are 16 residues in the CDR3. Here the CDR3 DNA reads TGTGCCACCAGCCGGGGGAGGACCGGTGGGGCCAACGTCCTGACTTTC. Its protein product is CATSRGRTGGANVLTF.

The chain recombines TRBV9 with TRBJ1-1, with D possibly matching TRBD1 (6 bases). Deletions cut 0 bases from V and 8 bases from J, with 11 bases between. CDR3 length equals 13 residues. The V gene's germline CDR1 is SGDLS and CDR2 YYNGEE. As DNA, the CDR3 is TGTGCCAGCAGCGTAGGACAGGACCGCGAAGCTTTCTTT. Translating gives CASSVGQDREAFF.

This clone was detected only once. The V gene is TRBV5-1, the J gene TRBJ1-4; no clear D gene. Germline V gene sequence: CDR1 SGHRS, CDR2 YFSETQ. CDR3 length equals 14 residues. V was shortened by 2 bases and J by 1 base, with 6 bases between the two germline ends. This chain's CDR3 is CASSFGETNEKLFF. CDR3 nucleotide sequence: TGCGCCAGCAGCTTTGGAGAAACTAATGAAAAACTGTTTTTT.

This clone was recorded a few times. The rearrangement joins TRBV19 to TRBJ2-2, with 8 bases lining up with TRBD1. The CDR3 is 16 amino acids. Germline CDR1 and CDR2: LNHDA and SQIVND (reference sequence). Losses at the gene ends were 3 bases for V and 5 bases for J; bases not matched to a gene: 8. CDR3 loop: CASSMGGQGWTGELFF. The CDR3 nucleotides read TGTGCCAGTAGTATGGGAGGACAGGGATGGACCGGGGAGCTGTTTTTT.

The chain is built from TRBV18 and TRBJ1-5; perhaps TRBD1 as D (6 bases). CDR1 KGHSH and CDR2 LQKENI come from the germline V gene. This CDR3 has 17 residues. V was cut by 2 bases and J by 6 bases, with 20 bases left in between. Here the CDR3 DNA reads TGTGCCAGCTCACCAGGGATTTTGGGGGCGAGGGGTCAGCCCCAGCATTTT. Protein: CASSPGILGARGQPQHF.

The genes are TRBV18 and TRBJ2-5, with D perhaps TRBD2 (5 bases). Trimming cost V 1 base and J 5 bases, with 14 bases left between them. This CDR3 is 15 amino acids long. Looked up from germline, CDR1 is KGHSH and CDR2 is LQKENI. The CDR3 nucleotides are TGTGCCAGCTCACCACGTCCGGGAACTAGGGAGACCCAGTACTTC. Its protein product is CASSPRPGTRETQYF.